This T cell receptor (beta chain) comes out of a study of blood T cells in healthy people across ages. Details on this clonotype: Its antigen is not known.

PCR was performed a second time for roughly 7 to 12 cycles using a sample-barcoded 5' primer and a J-beta primer mix. TCRdb redid the calling of the 5' RACE reads with MiXCR, one entry per CDR3 protein. This table holds 650,000 to 800,000 distinct CDR3 sequences, under 55% found once. This CDR3 has 12 amino acids. V was cut by 2 bases and J by 7 bases, with 9 bases left in between. CDR1 SEHNR and CDR2 FQNEAQ come from the germline V gene (reference sequence). Study conclusions and caveats: Roughly linear age-related decline in beta diversity appeared, significant by age approximately 41.

The V gene is TRBV7-9, the J gene TRBJ2-7; D unresolved. The sequence derives from a man aged 60 to 75 in good health. The sample consisted of blood. For the CDR3, the DNA is TGTGCCAGCAGCTTACGCCTCAATGAGCAGTACTTC. This codes for CASSLRLNEQYF.